Listed here are 5 T cell receptor beta chains from one sample, sequenced in a study of shared clonotypes between healthy human individuals. The protocol was immunoSEQ multiplex PCR, while the TCRdb copy is restricted to in-frame clones and leaves out a portion. The top ten clones hold about 1.7% of a sample with around 1.9 million clones, over 85% of them seen once. Naive CD8 cells, CD45RO-negative and positively selected for CCR7, excluded terminally differentiated effector memory CD45RA+ cells. Sequences were obtained from naive CD8+ T cells from PBMCs. The receptors derive from a man aged 18 to 30 in good health. Some clones in this sample may be carry-over from other donors' samples.

The chain combines TRBV29-1 with TRBJ1-1; tentative D call: TRBD1 (6 bases). The V gene lost 6 bases and the J gene lost 3 bases, with 17 bases spanning the gap. CDR3 length: 14 residues. Germline-derived CDR1 and CDR2 are SQVTM and ANQGSEA. The DNA for the CDR3 is TGCAGCGTACATATAGGGGGGGTAGACACTGAAGCTTTCTTT. It translates to CSVHIGGVDTEAFF. Full variable domain (remainder filled in from reference TRBV29-1 and TRBJ1-1): SAVISQKPSRDICQRGTSLTIQCQVDSQVTMMFWYRQQPGQSLTLIATANQGSEATYESGFVIDKFPISRPNLTFSTLTVSNMSPEDSSIYLCSVHIGGVDTEAFFGQGTRLTVV.

The CDR3 DNA reads TGTGCCAGCAGTTTCGGACTAGCGGGAGCTGTAACAGATACGCAGTATTTT. Protein: CASSFGLAGAVTDTQYF. V usage is TRBV27 and J usage is TRBJ2-3, with TRBD2 matching 13 bases. With V trimmed by 3 bases and J by 3 bases, 6 bases remained unmatched. In germline, CDR1 is MNHEY, CDR2 SMNVEV (reference sequence). This CDR3 region has 17 residues.

J is TRBJ2-6 and V is TRBV29-1; D uncertain. Trimming cost V 5 bases and J 0 bases, with 8 bases left between them. In germline, CDR1 is SQVTM, CDR2 ANQGSEA. This CDR3 region has 14 residues. Written as DNA, the CDR3 is TGCAGCGTTCAAGGGAACTCTGGGGCCAACGTCCTGACTTTC. It specifies CSVQGNSGANVLTF. Combining the CDR3 with reference TRBV29-1 and TRBJ2-6 gives the whole variable domain SAVISQKPSRDICQRGTSLTIQCQVDSQVTMMFWYRQQPGQSLTLIATANQGSEATYESGFVIDKFPISRPNLTFSTLTVSNMSPEDSSIYLCSVQGNSGANVLTFGAGSRLTVL.

The V call is TRBV2, the J call TRBJ2-7; 7 bases are shared with TRBD1. V shed 0 bases, J shed 3 bases, and the junction held 8 bases outside the gene matches. The V gene's germline CDR1 is SNHLY and CDR2 FYNNEI. This CDR3 has 16 amino acids. CDR3 nucleotides: TGTGCCAGCAGTGAAGCGCTTCAGGGACAGCTCTACGAGCAGTACTTC. Translation: CASSEALQGQLYEQYF. Looking up the rest from reference TRBV2 and TRBJ2-7 gives the full variable domain: EPEVTQTPSHQVTQMGQEVILRCVPISNHLYFYWYRQILGQKVEFLVSFYNNEISEKSEIFDDQFSVERPDGSNFTLKIRSTKLEDSAMYFCASSEALQGQLYEQYFGPGTRLTVT.

This chain joins TRBV7-9 and TRBJ1-6; D remains unclear. Deletions cut 5 bases from V and 14 bases from J, with 10 bases between. There are 11 residues in the CDR3. Germline V gene lookup returns CDR1 SEHNR and CDR2 FQNEAQ (reference sequence). CDR3: CASSMVGTLHF. The CDR3 DNA is TGTGCCAGCAGCATGGTTGGGACCCTCCACTTT.